This TCR beta chain stems from a study of T cell responses to AZD1222 COVID-19 vaccine. Trimming removed 5 bases at V and 7 bases at J, with 17 bases between. The CDR3 covers 14 residues. CDR1 and CDR2 (germline): MDHEN, SYDVKM. Findings and caveats of the study: An increase in Spike-specific TCR breadth and depth was observed after two AZD1222 doses. Donors, mostly white British, included more females; clonal diversity was possibly underestimated. Sampling that yielded the repertoires occurred only after the peak T cell response.

Of note for this clone: What it recognizes is unknown.

Data came from immunoSEQ multiplex PCR; TCRdb stores just in-frame clones and leaves some out. The sample has about 100,000 clones, more than 75% seen once; the top ten hold just over 4%. The source is an adult in good health. This chain links TRBV28 with TRBJ1-2, with D possibly TRBD1 on 6 matching bases. The sample was peripheral blood, taken on day 0 of MenACWY control vaccination. As DNA, the CDR3 is TGTGCCAGCAGTGGAGGACAGACCCCTCCTGGCTACACCTTC. Translating it yields CASSGGQTPPGYTF.